This TCR beta chain stems from a study of blood T cells in healthy people across ages. Germline-derived CDR1 and CDR2 are SGHAT and FQNNGV. J lost 6 bases, V lost 11 bases, and 18 bases had no gene match. The CDR3 length is 16 residues. The authors isolated at least 6.5 million PBMCs per sample. The use of a sample-barcoded 5' primer and a J-beta primer mix characterized a second PCR of about 7 to 12 cycles. Via MiXCR, TCRdb re-called the 5' RACE reads, giving one row per CDR3 protein. The sample yields about 290,000 distinct CDR3 sequences, 25% to 30% seen once. A few counts support this clonotype. V usage is TRBV11-2 and J usage is TRBJ2-2, with 7 positions matching TRBD1. The sequenced sample consisted of blood. This receptor was taken from a woman in her sixties or seventies in good health. The CDR3 is CASTRPKTGFPGELFF. DNA of the CDR3: TGTGCCTCGACCCGGCCAAAGACAGGGTTCCCCGGGGAGCTGTTTTTT.